This TCR beta chain came from a study of blood T cell repertoires in COVID-19. This CDR3 is 16 amino acids long. Trimming at V came to 2 bases and at J to 10 bases, leaving 14 bases not matched to a gene. Germline CDR1 and CDR2: GTSNPN and SVGIG (reference sequence). Sequencing was performed with immunoSEQ multiplex PCR; in TCRdb, only in-frame clones are kept and a portion is missing. The sample has over 120,000 clones, around four fifths seen once. This sequence joins TRBV30 and TRBJ1-6, with 7 bases aligning to TRBD1. Input material: peripheral blood. The origin of this receptor is a human donor in a cohort sampled during active COVID-19. The CDR3 region has the DNA TGTGCCTGGAGTTTGCCCCCGACAGGGATTCGGTCACCCCTCCACTTT. Translated: CAWSLPPTGIRSPLHF.